These 28 T cell receptor beta chains share one sample of origin, sequenced in a study of identical twins. TCRdb passed the 5' RACE reads through MiXCR, listing each CDR3 protein once. The sample records about 250,000 distinct CDR3 sequences, roughly 8.7% being singletons. These sequences were also reported in another study, on yellow fever vaccine responses in identical twins.

The sequencing sample was made of CD8+ T cells sorted from blood. The receptors originated from a woman under 30 in good health.

This clonotype turned up a few times. Here the CDR3 DNA reads TGTGCCAGCAGCTTAGACGCGTCCAGCACAGATACGCAGTATTTT. As protein: CASSLDASSTDTQYF. The chain carries TRBV7-6 and TRBJ2-3; D remains ambiguous. The CDR3 totals 15 residues. In germline, CDR1 is SGHVS, CDR2 FNYEAQ. V was clipped by 1 base and J by 0 bases, with 8 bases between them.

In this sample, this clonotype turned up many times. The CDR3 loop reads CASSFGLAGSYEQYF. The CDR3 region has the DNA TGTGCCAGCAGTTTTGGGCTAGCGGGGTCATACGAGCAGTACTTC. The J gene is TRBJ2-7, the V gene TRBV12-3 or TRBV12-4; 9 nucleotides agree with TRBD2. Trimming removed 3 bases from V and 4 bases from J; junction bases left unmatched: 7. This CDR3 is 15 amino acids long.

On this clonotype: With a much larger clone just one base away, this may be a read error. The chain uses TRBV10-3 and TRBJ2-1; the match to TRBD2 covers 7 bases. Germline loops: CDR1 ENHRY, CDR2 SYGVKD. The CDR3 loop spans 17 amino acids. For the CDR3, the DNA is TGTGCCATCAGTGAGTCGCTTGTGGCCAGGGAGGGCAATGTGCAGTTCTTC. Encoded protein: CAISESLVAREGNVQFF.

This clonotype was picked up many times. This CDR3 reads CASSRGSGTYEQYF. The DNA of the CDR3 is TGTGCCAGCAGTCGGGGGTCAGGGACCTACGAGCAGTACTTC. This chain joins TRBV27 and TRBJ2-7, with TRBD2 as a possible D gene (6 bases). The CDR3 contains 14 residues. Trimming left V 5 bases short and J 2 bases short, with 13 bases between. Germline V CDR1 and CDR2: MNHEY, SMNVEV (reference sequence).

This clonotype was counted ten times or more. CDR3 amino acids: CASSPRQGSVKNIQYF. As DNA, the CDR3 is TGTGCCAGCAGCCCCCGACAGGGTTCGGTCAAAAACATTCAGTACTTC. This chain connects TRBV14 to TRBJ2-4; 7 nucleotides agree with TRBD1. With 4 bases clipped from V and 3 bases from J, the junction kept 9 bases outside the gene matches. The CDR3 extends over 16 amino acids. The germline V gene has CDR1 SGHDN and CDR2 FVKESK. Looking up the rest from reference TRBV14 and TRBJ2-4 gives the full variable domain: EAGVTQFPSHSVIEKGQTVTLRCDPISGHDNLYWYRRVMGKEIKFLLHFVKESKQDESGMPNNRFLAERTGGTYSTLKVQPAELEDSGVYFCASSPRQGSVKNIQYFGAGTRLSVL.

This clonotype came up a few times. CDR3 protein: CASSTRTDNTGELFF. CDR3 coding DNA: TGTGCCAGCAGTACACGGACTGATAACACCGGGGAGCTGTTTTTT. The chain recombines TRBV6-1 with TRBJ2-2; tentative D call: TRBD2 (5 bases). The CDR3 sequence is 15 residues long. V lost 5 bases to trimming and J lost 2 bases, with 12 bases between them. CDR1 is MNHNS, CDR2 SASEGT, per germline.

The chain combines TRBV4-3 with TRBJ1-4, with D maybe TRBD1 (5 bases). Germline-derived CDR1 and CDR2 are LGHNA and YSLEER. This CDR3 is built from 15 residues. The V gene lost 5 bases and the J gene lost 0 bases, with 10 bases spanning the gap. Here the CDR3 reads CASSSDTSTNEKLFF. CDR3 bases: TGCGCCAGCAGCTCGGACACTTCAACTAATGAAAAACTGTTTTTT.

This chain connects TRBV12-3 or TRBV12-4 to TRBJ1-2; the D gene is possibly TRBD1 (6 bases). This CDR3 has 14 amino acids. V dropped 4 bases and J dropped 5 bases, with 14 bases sitting between them. The CDR3 region is CASSSKRQVYGYTF. The CDR3 bases are TGTGCCAGCAGTTCGAAAAGACAGGTATATGGCTACACCTTC.

This clonotype was detected many times. This chain links TRBV5-1 with TRBJ1-6; D unresolved. Between the trimmed V and J ends, which lost 0 bases and 0 bases, there was a span of 7 bases. There are 16 residues in the CDR3. The germline CDR1 and CDR2 sequences are SGHRS and YFSETQ. This CDR3 reads CASSLDGISYNSPLHF. CDR3 DNA: TGCGCCAGCAGCTTGGATGGGATCTCCTATAATTCACCCCTCCACTTT.

At least ten counts were recorded for this clonotype. This chain links TRBV7-3 with TRBJ2-1, with unresolved D. Trimming took 5 bases from V and 4 from J, leaving 12 bases between them. Germline assignment: CDR1 SGHTA and CDR2 FQGTGA. The CDR3 covers 14 residues. The CDR3 DNA is TGTGCCAGCAGCCCAAAATTAGATTACAATGAGCAGTTCTTC. As protein: CASSPKLDYNEQFF.

This clonotype was observed a handful of times. This CDR3 is CSARGWGEDGYTF. The CDR3 DNA sequence: TGCAGTGCTAGGGGGTGGGGTGAGGATGGCTACACCTTC. This chain joins TRBV20-1 and TRBJ1-2; D uncertain. Trimming removed 3 bases at V and 6 bases at J, with 14 bases between. Per the germline V gene, CDR1 is DFQATT and CDR2 is SNEGSKA (reference sequence). This CDR3 contains 13 residues.

This clonotype was observed at least ten times. The V and J genes are TRBV4-1 and TRBJ2-1, with D uncertain. Trimming removed 1 base from V and 4 bases from J, with 14 bases in between. This CDR3 is built from 16 residues. Germline assignment: CDR1 MGHRA and CDR2 YSYEKL. CDR3 sequence (DNA): TGCGCCAGCAGCCAAGTTGAAGGGTCCGGATACAATGAGCAGTTCTTC. Protein product: CASSQVEGSGYNEQFF.

This sequence joins TRBV4-2 and TRBJ2-2; D not certain. Trimming shortened V by 4 bases and J by 3 bases, and 12 bases separated the two germline ends. This CDR3 is 15 amino acids long. Looked up from germline, CDR1 is LGHNA and CDR2 is YNFKEQ. The CDR3 loop reads CASSPRVGDTGELFF. The CDR3 nucleotides are TGTGCCAGCAGCCCCCGTGTTGGGGACACCGGGGAGCTGTTTTTT.

The chain employs TRBV6-1 and TRBJ2-3; TRBD2 matches at 11 bases. V was clipped by 2 bases and J by 4 bases; unmatched bases: 5. From germline, CDR1 is MNHNS and CDR2 SASEGT. This CDR3 comprises 16 residues. CDR3 DNA sequence: TGTGCCAGCAGTGAACGTATAGCGGGAGGGCCAGATACGCAGTATTTT. Amino acid sequence: CASSERIAGGPDTQYF.

This clonotype was recorded a few times. The gene calls are TRBV5-1 and TRBJ2-1; 12 nucleotides agree with TRBD2. The J segment lost 0 bases and the V segment lost 4 bases, leaving 14 bases of the junction unmatched. The CDR3 contains 20 residues. Germline CDR1 and CDR2: SGHRS and YFSETQ. This CDR3 reads CASSLYRLAGALSSYNEQFF. CDR3 in DNA: TGCGCCAGCAGCCTGTACCGACTAGCGGGGGCCTTAAGCTCCTACAATGAGCAGTTCTTC.

J is TRBJ2-2 and V is TRBV27, with no clear D. Germline lookup yields CDR1 MNHEY and CDR2 SMNVEV (reference sequence). Trimming removed 3 bases at V and 5 bases at J, with 7 bases between. There are 13 residues in the CDR3. The DNA for the CDR3 is TGTGCCAGCAGTTTCCACCCTACCGGGGAGCTGTTTTTT. It yields the protein CASSFHPTGELFF.

The chain couples TRBV29-1 to TRBJ2-7; D may be TRBD1 (6 bases). Germline CDR1 and CDR2: SQVTM and ANQGSEA. The germline V and J ends were trimmed by 4 bases and 3 bases, with 10 bases remaining between them. The CDR3 is 12 amino acids. The CDR3 protein is CSVGQGNYEQYF. CDR3 in DNA: TGCAGCGTTGGGCAGGGGAACTACGAGCAGTACTTC.

This clonotype appeared a few times. V usage is TRBV27 and J usage is TRBJ2-3; TRBD2 is a possible D gene (5 bases). From germline, CDR1 is MNHEY and CDR2 SMNVEV (reference sequence). V was clipped by 7 bases and J by 6 bases, with 17 bases between them. This CDR3 has 14 residues. The DNA of the CDR3 is TGTGCCAGCAAGAGGGCGGCCCTCGGGGATACGCAGTATTTT. As protein: CASKRAALGDTQYF.

CDR3 in DNA: TGTGCCAGCAGCCAACTTGAAGGAGGATCCTACAATGAGCAGTTCTTC. It translates to CASSQLEGGSYNEQFF. The chain links TRBV14 to TRBJ2-1; D is possibly TRBD2 (5 bases). CDR1 and CDR2 (germline): SGHDN, FVKESK. V lost 2 bases and J 1 base, leaving 12 bases between the germline ends. CDR3 length: 16 residues.

The rearrangement joins TRBV7-8 to TRBJ2-7; 8 bases are shared with TRBD1. V trimming: 4 bases; J trimming: 0 bases; junction bases outside the gene matches: 5. The germline gives CDR1 SGHVS, CDR2 FQNEAQ. This CDR3 is built from 15 residues. DNA for the CDR3: TGTGCCAGCAGCTCCGGGACAGGCTTCTCCTACGAGCAGTACTTC. Translating gives CASSSGTGFSYEQYF.

The chain joins TRBV7-2 to TRBJ2-7; 9 nucleotides line up with TRBD2. The CDR3 is 14 residues long. Germline assignment: CDR1 SGHTA and CDR2 FQGNSA. The ends lost 4 bases at V and 4 bases at J; junction bases unmatched: 5. The CDR3 DNA follows: TGTGCCAGCAGCTATAGCGGGAGCACGTACGAGCAGTACTTC. Translating it yields CASSYSGSTYEQYF.

The chain recombines TRBV7-6 with TRBJ2-2; D is tentatively TRBD1 or TRBD2 (6 bases each). V shed 3 bases and J shed 0 bases, with 14 bases lying between them. In germline, CDR1 is SGHVS, CDR2 FNYEAQ. This CDR3 is built from 17 residues. CDR3 sequence (DNA): TGTGCCAGCAGCTTTGGGGGGCCGGCTCCGAACACCGGGGAGCTGTTTTTT. Translated, it gives CASSFGGPAPNTGELFF.

Many counts were recorded for this clonotype. The chain combines TRBV5-1 with TRBJ2-2; D is undetermined. Germline values: CDR1 SGHRS, CDR2 YFSETQ. Trimming took 5 bases from V and 1 from J, leaving 3 bases between them. This CDR3 has 12 amino acids. DNA for the CDR3: TGCGCCAGCAGAGAGAACACCGGGGAGCTGTTTTTT. Translated, it gives CASRENTGELFF.

This clonotype was counted a single time. The chain has TRBV3-1 and TRBJ1-4; 7 positions match TRBD1. J was trimmed by 10 bases and V by 7 bases; bases with no gene match: 30. The CDR3 runs 20 residues. Looked up from germline, CDR1 is LGHDT and CDR2 is YNNKEL (reference sequence). The CDR3 protein is CASTKHFAWTGALEVGKLFF. CDR3 bases: TGTGCCAGCACCAAGCATTTCGCTTGGACAGGCGCCTTGGAAGTTGGAAAACTGTTTTTT.

This sequence joins TRBV4-1 and TRBJ2-7, with 8 positions matching TRBD1. Losses at the gene ends were 0 bases for V and 7 bases for J; bases not matched to a gene: 8. The CDR3 is 15 residues long. Germline V gene data show CDR1 as MGHRA and CDR2 as YSYEKL. The CDR3 DNA reads TGCGCCAGCAGCCAAGAGGACAGGGCCCTACTAGAGCAGTACTTC. This sequence encodes CASSQEDRALLEQYF.

This clonotype was seen at least ten times. The chain has TRBV29-1 and TRBJ2-2; D gene uncertain. The V gene's germline CDR1 is SQVTM and CDR2 ANQGSEA. The germline V and J ends were trimmed by 5 bases and 4 bases, with 8 bases remaining between them. CDR3 length: 12 amino acids. Here the CDR3 reads CSVMGGTGELFF. The CDR3, as DNA: TGCAGCGTTATGGGTGGCACCGGGGAGCTGTTTTTT.

This clonotype was detected ten times or more. The CDR3 sequence: CASSLIGTDAKETQYF. DNA for the CDR3: TGTGCCAGCAGCTTAATCGGGACAGACGCTAAAGAGACCCAGTACTTC. This sequence joins TRBV7-9 and TRBJ2-5; TRBD1 matches at 7 bases. Germline-derived CDR1 and CDR2 are SEHNR and FQNEAQ (reference sequence). Germline trimming cut 2 bases from V and 3 bases from J; bases unmatched to any gene: 9. This CDR3 region has 16 residues. The full variable domain, completed using reference TRBV7-9 and TRBJ2-5, is DTGVSQNPRHKITKRGQNVTFRCDPISEHNRLYWYRQTLGQGPEFLTYFQNEAQLEKSRLLSDRFSAERPKGSFSTLEIQRTEQGDSAMYLCASSLIGTDAKETQYFGPGTRLLVL.

This clonotype occurred a few times. The chain carries TRBV7-9 and TRBJ2-1; D is perhaps TRBD1 or TRBD2 (5 bases each). The CDR3 is 15 amino acids. Germline loops: CDR1 SEHNR, CDR2 FQNEAQ (reference sequence). V was trimmed by 5 bases and J by 3 bases, leaving 14 bases between them. CDR3 sequence (DNA): TGTGCCAGCAGCCCCGGGACGTCGGACTACAATGAGCAGTTCTTC. Translation: CASSPGTSDYNEQFF.